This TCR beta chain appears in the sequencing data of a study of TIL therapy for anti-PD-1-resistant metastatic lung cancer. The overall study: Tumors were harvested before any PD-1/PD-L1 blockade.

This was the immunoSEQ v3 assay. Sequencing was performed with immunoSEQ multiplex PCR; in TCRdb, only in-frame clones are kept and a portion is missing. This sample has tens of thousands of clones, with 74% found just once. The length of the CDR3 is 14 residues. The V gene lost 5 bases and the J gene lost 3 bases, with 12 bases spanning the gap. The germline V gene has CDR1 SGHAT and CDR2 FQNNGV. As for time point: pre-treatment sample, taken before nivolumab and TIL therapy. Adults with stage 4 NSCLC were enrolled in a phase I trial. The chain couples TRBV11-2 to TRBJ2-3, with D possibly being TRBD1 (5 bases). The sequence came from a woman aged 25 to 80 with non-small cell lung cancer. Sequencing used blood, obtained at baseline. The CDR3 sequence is CASSRQWSTDTQYF. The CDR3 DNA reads TGTGCCAGCAGCAGACAGTGGAGTACAGATACGCAGTATTTT.